This TCR beta chain came from a study of identical twins. Template switching added a universal primer binding site, and final cDNA carried unique molecular identifiers. TCRdb re-analysed the 5' RACE reads in MiXCR, keeping a single row per CDR3 protein. Of 450,000 or so distinct CDR3 sequences listed, approximately 18% are singletons. The origin of this receptor is a middle-aged man in good health. The sequencing input was naive T cells sorted from blood.

CDR3 DNA: TGTGCCAGCAGACCGGACAGGGCGAACACCGGGGAGCTGTTTTTT. As protein: CASRPDRANTGELFF. The chain combines TRBV28 with TRBJ2-2, with TRBD1 matching 8 bases. The ends lost 6 bases at V and 0 bases at J; junction bases unmatched: 3. CDR3 size: 15 residues. CDR1 is MDHEN, CDR2 SYDVKM, per germline.